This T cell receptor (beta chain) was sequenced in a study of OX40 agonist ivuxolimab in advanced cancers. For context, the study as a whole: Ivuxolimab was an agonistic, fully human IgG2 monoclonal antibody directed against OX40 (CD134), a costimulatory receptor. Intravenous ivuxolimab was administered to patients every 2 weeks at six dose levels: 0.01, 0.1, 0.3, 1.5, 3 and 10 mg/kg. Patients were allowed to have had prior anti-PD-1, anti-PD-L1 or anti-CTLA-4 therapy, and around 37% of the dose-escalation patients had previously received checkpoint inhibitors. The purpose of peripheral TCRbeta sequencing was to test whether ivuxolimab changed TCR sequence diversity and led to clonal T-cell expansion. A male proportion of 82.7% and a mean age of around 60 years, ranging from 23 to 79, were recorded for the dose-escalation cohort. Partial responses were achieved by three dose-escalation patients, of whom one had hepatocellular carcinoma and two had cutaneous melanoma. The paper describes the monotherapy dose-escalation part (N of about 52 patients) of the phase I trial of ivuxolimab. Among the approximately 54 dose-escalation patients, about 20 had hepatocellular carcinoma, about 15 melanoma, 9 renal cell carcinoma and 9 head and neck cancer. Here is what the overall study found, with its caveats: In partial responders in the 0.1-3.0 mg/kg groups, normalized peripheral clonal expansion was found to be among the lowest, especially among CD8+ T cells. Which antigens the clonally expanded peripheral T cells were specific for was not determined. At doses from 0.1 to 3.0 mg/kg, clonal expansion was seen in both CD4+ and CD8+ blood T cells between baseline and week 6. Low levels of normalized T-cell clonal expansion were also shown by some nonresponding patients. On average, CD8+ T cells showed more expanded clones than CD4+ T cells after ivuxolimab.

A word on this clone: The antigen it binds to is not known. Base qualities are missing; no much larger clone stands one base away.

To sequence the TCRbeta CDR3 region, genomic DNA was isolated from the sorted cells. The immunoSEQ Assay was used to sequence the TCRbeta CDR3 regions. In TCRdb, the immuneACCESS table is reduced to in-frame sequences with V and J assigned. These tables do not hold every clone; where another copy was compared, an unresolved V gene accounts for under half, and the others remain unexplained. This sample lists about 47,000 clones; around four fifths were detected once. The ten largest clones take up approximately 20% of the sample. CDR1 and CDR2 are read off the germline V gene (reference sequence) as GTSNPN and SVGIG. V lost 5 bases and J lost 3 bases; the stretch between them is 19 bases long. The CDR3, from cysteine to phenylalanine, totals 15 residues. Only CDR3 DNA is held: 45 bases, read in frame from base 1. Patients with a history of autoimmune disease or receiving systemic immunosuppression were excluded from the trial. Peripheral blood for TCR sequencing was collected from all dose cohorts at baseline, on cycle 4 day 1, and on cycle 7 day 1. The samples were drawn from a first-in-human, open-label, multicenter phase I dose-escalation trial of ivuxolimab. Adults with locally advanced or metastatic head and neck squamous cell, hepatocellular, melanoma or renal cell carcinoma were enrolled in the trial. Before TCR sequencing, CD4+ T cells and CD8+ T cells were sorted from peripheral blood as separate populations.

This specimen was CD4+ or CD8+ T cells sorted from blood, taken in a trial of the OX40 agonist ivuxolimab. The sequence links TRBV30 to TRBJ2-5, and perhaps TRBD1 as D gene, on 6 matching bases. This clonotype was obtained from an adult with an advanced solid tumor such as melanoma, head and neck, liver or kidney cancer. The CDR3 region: CAWYTGFGAEETQYF. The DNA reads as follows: TGTGCCTGGTATACAGGGTTCGGGGCTGAAGAGACCCAGTACTTC.